These 32 T cell receptor beta chains were all obtained from the same sample, sequenced in a study of control samples from healthy donors and cancer patients. Assay: immunoSEQ multiplex PCR; the TCRdb copy retains only in-frame clones and omits some. The data hold about 170,000 clones, with around nine tenths observed a single time. Sequencing was performed on blood. The receptors here all came from a man aged 30 to 45 in good health.

This chain joins TRBV4-1 and TRBJ1-6; possibly TRBD1 for D (5 bases). The ends were cut back, 6 bases at V and 1 base at J, with 19 bases in the middle. This CDR3 spans 18 amino acids. CDR1 and CDR2 (germline): MGHRA, YSYEKL. The CDR3 nucleotides read TGCGCCAGCAGTCACCCGACAGCGGCGGGTTCCTATAATTCACCCCTCCACTTT. Translating gives CASSHPTAAGSYNSPLHF.

V usage is TRBV25-1 and J usage is TRBJ1-3, with D perhaps matching TRBD1 (5 bases). The CDR3 is 17 residues long. Germline CDR1 and CDR2: MGHDK and SYGVNS. V was cut by 1 base and J by 0 bases, with 13 bases left in between. The CDR3 DNA follows: TGTGCCAGCAGTGAATCACGGAAGGGGCCCTCTGGAAACACCATATATTTT. Protein sequence: CASSESRKGPSGNTIYF.

The J gene is TRBJ2-1, the V gene TRBV29-1; unclear D gene. The CDR3 has 13 amino acids. The ends were cut back, 7 bases at V and 9 bases at J, with 19 bases in the middle. Germline V gene data show CDR1 as SQVTM and CDR2 as ANQGSEA. The CDR3 is CSALRLGNLEQFF. DNA of the CDR3: TGCAGCGCCCTTCGGTTAGGGAATCTTGAGCAGTTCTTC.

The gene calls are TRBV4-3 and TRBJ2-7, with D unresolved. The CDR3 runs 13 residues. Germline loops: CDR1 LGHNA, CDR2 YSLEER. Trimming took 5 bases from V and 2 from J, leaving 10 bases between them. Here the CDR3 reads CASSSYRAYEQYF. As DNA, the CDR3 is TGCGCCAGCAGCTCCTACAGAGCCTACGAGCAGTACTTC.

The chain links TRBV6-6 to TRBJ1-5; 7 bases are shared with TRBD1. This CDR3 comprises 13 residues. Germline trimming cut 5 bases from V and 4 bases from J; bases unmatched to any gene: 2. CDR1 MNHNY and CDR2 SVGAGI come from the germline V gene (reference sequence). The CDR3 DNA follows: TGTGCCAGCAGTCGGGACAGAAATCAGCCCCAGCATTTT. Translation gives CASSRDRNQPQHF.

This rearrangement joins TRBV12-3 or TRBV12-4 to TRBJ1-2; D remains ambiguous. The CDR3 consists of 12 residues. The V end lost 2 bases, the J end lost 4 bases, and 5 bases lay between the germline ends. Written as DNA, the CDR3 is TGTGCCAGCAGTTTAAATGTCTATGGCTACACCTTC. This sequence encodes CASSLNVYGYTF.

The chain links TRBV29-1 to TRBJ1-4; D is perhaps TRBD1 (5 bases). From germline, CDR1 is SQVTM and CDR2 ANQGSEA. V was clipped by 5 bases and J by 8 bases, with 12 bases between them. The CDR3 covers 12 residues. The CDR3 DNA is TGCAGCGTTACGGACACCTTAGAAAAACTGTTTTTT. Amino acids: CSVTDTLEKLFF.

The gene calls are TRBV7-2 and TRBJ2-1; D is uncertain. The length of the CDR3 is 14 residues. CDR1 is SGHTA, CDR2 FQGNSA, per germline. Trimming took 3 bases from V and 6 from J, leaving 12 bases between them. CDR3 nucleotides: TGTGCCAGCAGCTTGAGGTCCCCGACCAATGAGCAGTTCTTC. Translated, it gives CASSLRSPTNEQFF.

This clone was found once. The CDR3, as DNA: TGTGCCAGCAGCCCCCCGCAGGGGTTTGAAAACACCATATATTTT. Translation: CASSPPQGFENTIYF. The chain uses TRBV5-5 and TRBJ1-3, with a possible D match to TRBD1 (6 bases). This CDR3 has 15 residues. CDR1 SGHKS and CDR2 YYEKEE come from the germline V gene (reference sequence). V gave up 4 bases and J gave up 6 bases, with 17 bases separating them.

This chain links TRBV29-1 with TRBJ1-2; TRBD1 agrees at 7 bases. This CDR3 contains 13 residues. The J segment lost 8 bases and the V segment lost 1 base, leaving 7 bases of the junction unmatched. Looked up from germline, CDR1 is SQVTM and CDR2 is ANQGSEA. For the CDR3, the DNA is TGCAGCGTTGAAGTGACAGGGCTCCACGGCTACACCTTC. Encoded protein: CSVEVTGLHGYTF.

The chain carries TRBV4-1 and TRBJ2-5, with D possibly being TRBD1 or TRBD2 (6 bases each). Germline loops: CDR1 MGHRA, CDR2 YSYEKL. Trimming removed 1 base at V and 4 bases at J, with 13 bases between. This CDR3 has 15 amino acids. Here the CDR3 DNA reads TGCGCCAGCAGCCAAGGAGGGGGGCAGGCAGAGACCCAGTACTTC. This codes for CASSQGGGQAETQYF.

This clone is a singleton in its sample. The chain combines TRBV5-4 with TRBJ2-1; D gene unclear. There are 12 residues in the CDR3. The V end lost 10 bases, the J end lost 0 bases, and 8 bases lay between the germline ends. CDR1 is SGHNT and CDR2 is YYREEE in the germline V gene (reference sequence). The chain's CDR3 is CAAESSYNEQFF. The DNA of the CDR3 is TGTGCCGCAGAGAGCTCCTACAATGAGCAGTTCTTC.

CDR3 in DNA: TGTGCCAGCAGCTTTAGCGGGGGCGCGAGGCGGAATGAGCAGTTCTTC. Translation gives CASSFSGGARRNEQFF. The rearrangement joins TRBV7-2 to TRBJ2-1, with 9 bases identical to TRBD2. In germline, CDR1 is SGHTA, CDR2 FQGNSA. This CDR3 is built from 16 residues. The V gene end was trimmed by 3 bases and the J gene end by 7 bases; junction bases not matched to a gene: 10.

CDR3 sequence: CASSTLRRDRATDTQYF. The CDR3 nucleotides read TGTGCCAGTAGTACCCTTAGGCGGGACAGGGCCACAGATACGCAGTATTTT. The V gene is TRBV19, the J gene TRBJ2-3; 9 bases match TRBD1. The V gene end was trimmed by 4 bases and the J gene end by 2 bases; junction bases not matched to a gene: 10. Germline V gives CDR1 LNHDA, CDR2 SQIVND (reference sequence). The CDR3 contains 17 residues.

V is TRBV27 and J is TRBJ2-3; weak D call: TRBD2 (5 bases). The germline V gene has CDR1 MNHEY and CDR2 SMNVEV (reference sequence). The germline V and J ends were trimmed by 1 base and 4 bases, with 15 bases remaining between them. This CDR3 is 16 amino acids long. The CDR3 DNA reads as TGTGCCAGCAGTTTATATCGGGGTTCCGCGGCAGATACGCAGTATTTT. It codes for CASSLYRGSAADTQYF.

The gene calls are TRBV4-2 and TRBJ1-2; perhaps TRBD1 as D (5 bases). Trimming removed 0 bases at V and 5 bases at J, with 19 bases between. The CDR3 length is 17 residues. Per germline, CDR1 LGHNA and CDR2 YNFKEQ. The CDR3 DNA sequence: TGTGCCAGCAGCCAAGATACAGTGCCGACAGTGCCTTATGGCTACACCTTC. This encodes CASSQDTVPTVPYGYTF.

This clone has just a few counts. This chain joins TRBV6-2 or TRBV6-3 and TRBJ1-2; D is undetermined. The CDR3 loop spans 13 amino acids. Trimming pared 0 bases from V and 7 bases from J, leaving 9 bases between. The germline CDR1 and CDR2 sequences are MNHEY and SVGEGT. CDR3 in DNA: TGTGCCAGCAGTTACTCCCTCTACGTTGGCTACACCTTC. It yields the protein CASSYSLYVGYTF.

This clone has more than one count but fewer than ten. The CDR3 loop reads CASSQSYRGETQYF. CDR3 bases: TGTGCCAGCAGCCAGTCTTACAGGGGGGAGACCCAGTACTTC. V is TRBV16 and J is TRBJ2-5; 8 bases align to TRBD1. The CDR3 extends over 14 amino acids. The trim removed 3 bases at V and 5 bases at J, leaving 5 bases unmatched. CDR1 KGHSY and CDR2 FQNENV come from the germline V gene.

This chain links TRBV7-8 with TRBJ2-1; 12 bases are shared with TRBD2. The germline gives CDR1 SGHVS, CDR2 FQNEAQ. The CDR3 covers 15 residues. The trim removed 5 bases at V and 7 bases at J, leaving 6 bases unmatched. The CDR3 DNA reads TGTGCCAGCAGCGTACGGACTAGCGGGACGAATGAGCAGTTCTTC. It translates to CASSVRTSGTNEQFF.

V gene TRBV19 combines with J gene TRBJ1-1, with TRBD1 identical over 7 bases. The CDR3 runs 13 residues. The V and J ends lost 3 bases and 5 bases, in that order; junction bases with no gene match: 3. The germline gives CDR1 LNHDA, CDR2 SQIVND (reference sequence). The DNA for the CDR3 is TGTGCCAGTAGTATGACCAGGGGGACTGAAGCTTTCTTT. It specifies CASSMTRGTEAFF.

The chain couples TRBV19 to TRBJ2-5; 13 bases map to TRBD2. This CDR3 region has 17 residues. Germline V gene lookup returns CDR1 LNHDA and CDR2 SQIVND (reference sequence). The V gene end was trimmed by 5 bases and the J gene end by 2 bases; junction bases not matched to a gene: 8. CDR3 coding DNA: TGTGCCAGTAGTCCCCGACTAGCGGGGGGTCTACAAGAGACCCAGTACTTC. Its translation: CASSPRLAGGLQETQYF.

The chain recombines TRBV27 with TRBJ2-1; 9 positions agree with TRBD2. The CDR3 is 16 residues long. V lost 3 bases, J lost 3 bases, and 6 bases stayed unmatched. CDR1 is MNHEY and CDR2 is SMNVEV in the germline V gene (reference sequence). The CDR3 protein is CASSFLGTSNYNEQFF. CDR3 sequence (DNA): TGTGCCAGCAGTTTTCTAGGGACTAGCAACTACAATGAGCAGTTCTTC.

The chain couples TRBV6-1 to TRBJ1-1; 7 nucleotides match TRBD1. The CDR3 extends over 15 amino acids. V was clipped by 3 bases and J by 6 bases; unmatched bases: 10. Germline-derived CDR1 and CDR2 are MNHNS and SASEGT. CDR3 DNA sequence: TGTGCCAGCAGTGACCGACAGGGTAGGCATTCTGAAGCTTTCTTT. Amino acid sequence: CASSDRQGRHSEAFF.

This sequence joins TRBV11-2 and TRBJ1-2; tentative D call: TRBD1 (5 bases). Between the trimmed V and J ends, which lost 5 bases and 8 bases, there was a span of 18 bases. This CDR3 is built from 14 residues. CDR1 and CDR2 from the germline V gene are SGHAT and FQNNGV. The CDR3 reads CASSPTGRFDGYTF. As DNA, the CDR3 is TGTGCCAGCAGCCCTACGGGACGGTTTGACGGCTACACCTTC.

V usage is TRBV5-4 and J usage is TRBJ1-2; 7 nucleotides match TRBD1. From germline, CDR1 is SGHNT and CDR2 YYREEE (reference sequence). The V and J ends lost 1 base and 2 bases, in that order; junction bases with no gene match: 5. CDR3 length: 15 residues. DNA for the CDR3: TGTGCCAGCAGCTTGCCGACAGGGCTAAACTATGGCTACACCTTC. This encodes CASSLPTGLNYGYTF.

The chain combines TRBV19 with TRBJ2-6; possibly TRBD2 for D (6 bases). Trimming pared 9 bases from V and 12 bases from J, leaving 12 bases between. The CDR3 length is 11 residues. Germline CDR1 is LNHDA and CDR2 is SQIVND (reference sequence). As DNA, the CDR3 is TGTGCCAGCAGGGTCGGGAGCGTCCTGACTTTC. It translates to CASRVGSVLTF. The variable domain in full, with the rest retrieved from reference TRBV19 and TRBJ2-6, is DGGITQSPKYLFRKEGQNVTLSCEQNLNHDAMYWYRQDPGQGLRLIYYSQIVNDFQKGDIAEGYSVSREKKESFPLTVTSAQKNPTAFYLCASRVGSVLTFGAGSRLTVL.

The V call is TRBV7-3, the J call TRBJ2-1, with D perhaps matching TRBD1 (5 bases). The germline CDR1 and CDR2 sequences are SGHTA and FQGTGA. This CDR3 contains 15 residues. The germline V and J ends were trimmed by 8 bases and 0 bases, with 14 bases remaining between them. CDR3 residues: CASGAAGSSYNEQFF. Here the CDR3 DNA reads TGTGCCAGCGGGGCGGCAGGCAGCTCCTACAATGAGCAGTTCTTC.

The chain joins TRBV7-8 to TRBJ1-1, with D hard to call. This CDR3 is built from 14 residues. Germline V gene data show CDR1 as SGHVS and CDR2 as FQNEAQ. With 4 bases removed from V and 8 bases from J, the gap between germline ends came to 17 bases. CDR3 loop: CASSSLYLISEAFF. CDR3 bases: TGTGCCAGCAGCTCCCTATACCTGATTTCGGAAGCTTTCTTT. Combining the CDR3 with reference TRBV7-8 and TRBJ1-1 gives the whole variable domain GAGVSQSPRYKVAKRGQDVALRCDPISGHVSLFWYQQALGQGPEFLTYFQNEAQLDKSGLPSDRFFAERPEGSVSTLKIQRTQQEDSAVYLCASSSLYLISEAFFGQGTRLTVV.

This chain joins TRBV20-1 and TRBJ1-1; unclear D gene. The CDR3 totals 10 residues. Germline CDR1 reads DFQATT; CDR2 reads SNEGSKA (reference sequence). V was clipped by 6 bases and J by 8 bases, with 10 bases between them. CDR3 residues: CSASGQEAFF. DNA of the CDR3: TGCAGTGCGTCCGGCCAAGAAGCTTTCTTT.

V gene TRBV5-1 combines with J gene TRBJ2-1; possibly TRBD1 for D (5 bases). Per the germline V gene, CDR1 is SGHRS and CDR2 is YFSETQ. V was clipped by 3 bases and J by 5 bases, with 12 bases between them. The CDR3 consists of 14 residues. The CDR3 sequence: CASSSLTVNNEQFF. The CDR3 region has the DNA TGCGCCAGCAGCTCCCTGACAGTAAACAATGAGCAGTTCTTC.

CDR3 protein: CASSLGGAGVNTQYF. For the CDR3, the DNA is TGTGCCAGCAGTTTGGGGGGCGCGGGTGTAAATACGCAGTATTTT. The chain employs TRBV28 and TRBJ2-3, with D tentatively TRBD1 or TRBD2 (6 bases each). CDR1 is MDHEN, CDR2 SYDVKM, per germline. V was pared by 3 bases and J by 7 bases, with 17 bases between. The CDR3 extends over 15 amino acids. Full variable domain (rest looked up from reference TRBV28 and TRBJ2-3): DVKVTQSSRYLVKRTGEKVFLECVQDMDHENMFWYRQDPGLGLRLIYFSYDVKMKEKGDIPEGYSVSREKKERFSLILESASTNQTSMYLCASSLGGAGVNTQYFGPGTRLTVL.

The CDR3: CASSSAGAGGYEQYF. CDR3 DNA: TGTGCCAGCAGTTCCGCGGGGGCCGGCGGCTACGAGCAGTACTTC. The chain combines TRBV6-5 with TRBJ2-7; a possible D gene is TRBD2 (7 bases). Looked up from germline, CDR1 is MNHEY and CDR2 is SVGAGI. The CDR3 is 15 residues long. Trimming removed 4 bases at V and 3 bases at J, with 16 bases between.